The entry below gives a single T cell receptor (beta chain) sequence along with its context. The entirety of the isolated RNA underwent reverse transcription, so expressed TCRB transcripts were sequenced. The average output of naive, central memory and regulatory T cell samples was several million reads. Using immunoSEQ multiplex PCR, the repertoire was profiled, and TCRdb retains in-frame clones only, with some absent. This table holds approximately 160,000 clones, about 8.1% found once. The data derive from a study of beta chain features in type 1 diabetes. Germline V gives CDR1 SGHNT, CDR2 YYREEE (reference sequence). V dropped 1 base and J dropped 6 bases, with 20 bases sitting between them. This CDR3 contains 17 residues.

Sequencing was performed on central memory CD4+ T cells from blood. This clonotype was obtained from a man aged 18 to 30 in good health. The chain couples TRBV5-4 to TRBJ2-1; D perhaps matches TRBD1 (6 bases). CDR3 region: CASSLSQGSSLSNEQFF. As DNA, the CDR3 is TGTGCCAGCAGCTTGAGTCAGGGGAGCTCCTTGTCCAATGAGCAGTTCTTC.